This note documents a single TCR beta chain sequence. The CDR3 loop spans 15 amino acids. Germline values: CDR1 LNHDA, CDR2 SQIVND (reference sequence). J lost 5 bases, V lost 1 base, and 5 bases had no gene match. This sample is part of a study of TIL therapy for anti-PD-1-resistant metastatic lung cancer. The time point here: pre-treatment sample, taken before nivolumab and TIL therapy. The immunoSEQ assay was v3. Repertoires were generated with immunoSEQ multiplex PCR, while TCRdb's copy carries only in-frame clones and drops some. The data contain about 59,000 clones, roughly 70% of them seen just once; the ten biggest clones take up around 1.7%.

The receptor was derived from a person aged 25-85 years with non-small cell lung cancer. Sequencing used blood, obtained at baseline. The gene calls are TRBV19 and TRBJ2-7; 10 bases agree with TRBD1. The CDR3: CASSIAGTGVHEQYF. The CDR3 DNA reads TGTGCCAGTAGTATAGCTGGGACAGGGGTCCACGAGCAGTACTTC. The full variable domain, in which reference TRBV19 and TRBJ2-7 provide the parts outside the CDR3, is DGGITQSPKYLFRKEGQNVTLSCEQNLNHDAMYWYRQDPGQGLRLIYYSQIVNDFQKGDIAEGYSVSREKKESFPLTVTSAQKNPTAFYLCASSIAGTGVHEQYFGPGTRLTVT.